A single sample gave rise to the 31 T cell receptor beta chains below, sequenced in a study of cytomegalovirus exposure and HLA in healthy donors. PCR involved 60 Vbeta and 13 Jbeta primers. The method was immunoSEQ multiplex PCR; TCRdb's version includes in-frame clones alone and lacks a portion of them. This table has under 200,000 clones, roughly 80% appearing once. The sample consisted of PBMCs. Source of these receptors: a man aged 25-45 years in good health and CMV-seronegative.

This chain links TRBV11-2 with TRBJ1-2; 7 bases are shared with TRBD1. After removal of 1 base from V and 4 bases from J, the junction contained 9 bases not matched to a gene. The germline V gene has CDR1 SGHAT and CDR2 FQNNGV. The CDR3 is made up of 16 amino acids. The CDR3 spells CASSLAPTGSGYGYTF. CDR3 in DNA: TGTGCCAGCAGCTTAGCCCCGACAGGGTCCGGCTATGGCTACACCTTC. The full variable domain, with the rest looked up from reference TRBV11-2 and TRBJ1-2, is EAGVAQSPRYKIIEKRQSVAFWCNPISGHATLYWYQQILGQGPKLLIQFQNNGVVDDSQLPKDRFSAERLKGVDSTLKIQPAKLEDSAVYLCASSLAPTGSGYGYTFGSGTRLTVV.

This clone was recorded only once. V and J are TRBV5-4 and TRBJ2-3; TRBD2 might be the D (5 bases). Germline loops: CDR1 SGHNT, CDR2 YYREEE (reference sequence). The length of the CDR3 is 15 residues. The ends were cut back, 4 bases at V and 6 bases at J, with 18 bases in the middle. In nucleotides, the CDR3 is TGTGCCAGCAGCCCGTCGGGGAGCACACGCGATACGCAGTATTTT. As protein: CASSPSGSTRDTQYF.

The chain employs TRBV4-2 and TRBJ2-7, with TRBD2 matching 12 bases. The CDR3 contains 17 residues. In germline, CDR1 is LGHNA, CDR2 YNFKEQ. With 1 base clipped from V and 7 bases from J, the junction kept 11 bases outside the gene matches. The CDR3 protein is CASSQVFGLAGGDEQYF. As DNA, the CDR3 is TGTGCCAGCAGCCAAGTTTTCGGCCTAGCGGGAGGGGATGAGCAGTACTTC.

This chain joins TRBV11-2 and TRBJ2-3; 12 bases are a match to TRBD2. Germline values: CDR1 SGHAT, CDR2 FQNNGV. This CDR3 has 18 amino acids. V dropped 5 bases and J dropped 3; count of bases not matched to a gene: 12. CDR3: CASSPRLAGEVGTDTQYF. The DNA of the CDR3 is TGTGCCAGCAGCCCTCGACTAGCGGGAGAGGTTGGGACAGATACGCAGTATTTT.

CDR3 in amino acids: CASSWTGNGQETQYF. The CDR3 nucleotides are TGTGCCAGCAGTTGGACGGGGAACGGCCAAGAGACCCAGTACTTC. The V gene is TRBV2, the J gene TRBJ2-5, with D tentatively TRBD2 (5 bases). CDR3 length: 15 residues. Trimming removed 5 bases from V and 1 base from J, with 14 bases in between. CDR1 and CDR2 (germline): SNHLY, FYNNEI.

The chain has TRBV6-5 and TRBJ2-1; 10 bases are shared with TRBD1. V was pared by 0 bases and J by 4 bases, with 3 bases of the junction left unmatched. The CDR3 totals 16 residues. Germline V gene sequence: CDR1 MNHEY, CDR2 SVGAGI. CDR3 amino acids: CASSYSRDRGYNEQFF. The DNA for the CDR3 is TGTGCCAGCAGTTACTCAAGGGACAGGGGTTACAATGAGCAGTTCTTC.

The J gene is TRBJ2-2, the V gene TRBV5-1, with D perhaps matching TRBD1 (6 bases). V was pared by 4 bases and J by 4 bases, with 14 bases between. The CDR3 sequence is 15 residues long. Germline-derived CDR1 and CDR2 are SGHRS and YFSETQ. Here the CDR3 DNA reads TGCGCCAGCAGCCAGGACAGCCCGGGCACCGGGGAGCTGTTTTTT. This codes for CASSQDSPGTGELFF.

The J gene is TRBJ1-3, the V gene TRBV10-3, with D unresolved. V was pared by 2 bases and J by 3 bases, with 5 bases between. The CDR3 length is 13 residues. The germline gives CDR1 ENHRY, CDR2 SYGVKD. The CDR3 bases are TGTGCCATCAGTGAGGGCCGTGGAAACACCATATATTTT. Residues: CAISEGRGNTIYF.

The J gene is TRBJ1-1, the V gene TRBV18; D might be TRBD1 (5 bases). CDR3 size: 15 residues. The germline V gene encodes CDR1 KGHSH and CDR2 LQKENI. V gave up 3 bases and J gave up 2 bases, with 13 bases separating them. CDR3 DNA sequence: TGTGCCAGCTCACCCCCCTCAGGGTCTAACACTGAAGCTTTCTTT. Translating it yields CASSPPSGSNTEAFF.

The chain is built from TRBV28 and TRBJ2-3; 8 bases are a match to TRBD2. The germline CDR1 and CDR2 sequences are MDHEN and SYDVKM. V lost 6 bases, J lost 6 bases, and 17 bases stayed unmatched. The CDR3 is 17 residues long. Here the CDR3 DNA reads TGTGCCAGCAGCCTTTCGGGAGGCGCGGGGGGCCTGGATACGCAGTATTTT. Protein: CASSLSGGAGGLDTQYF.

The chain employs TRBV30 and TRBJ2-1, with a tentative D call TRBD1 (6 bases). The V end lost 4 bases, the J end lost 0 bases, and 16 bases lay between the germline ends. Germline values: CDR1 GTSNPN, CDR2 SVGIG (reference sequence). This CDR3 has 16 amino acids. The CDR3 is CAWNVGGSLSYNEQFF. DNA of the CDR3: TGTGCCTGGAATGTAGGGGGATCTCTCTCCTACAATGAGCAGTTCTTC.

CDR3 nucleotide sequence: TGTGCCAGCAGCTTTGGTCCGGGGGGGCACAATGAGCAGTTCTTC. Translating gives CASSFGPGGHNEQFF. This sequence joins TRBV7-9 and TRBJ2-1; 8 nucleotides line up with TRBD2. The germline gives CDR1 SEHNR, CDR2 FQNEAQ (reference sequence). The CDR3 totals 15 residues. The J segment lost 5 bases and the V segment lost 3 bases, leaving 6 bases of the junction unmatched.

This clone was seen just once. The V gene is TRBV18, the J gene TRBJ2-5, with TRBD2 matching over 9 bases. After removal of 3 bases from V and 1 base from J, the junction contained 3 bases not matched to a gene. Germline CDR1 reads KGHSH; CDR2 reads LQKENI. The CDR3 length is 15 residues. The CDR3 DNA reads as TGTGCCAGCTCACCTGGGACTAGCCCCCAAGAGACCCAGTACTTC. It is translated as CASSPGTSPQETQYF.

The chain combines TRBV6-5 with TRBJ2-7; D possibly corresponds to TRBD2 (7 bases). The V gene's germline CDR1 is MNHEY and CDR2 SVGAGI. V was cut by 2 bases and J by 2 bases, with 13 bases left in between. The CDR3 spans 15 residues. CDR3 nucleotide sequence: TGTGCCAGCAGTTACGGGCGGGGGCCCCCCTACGAGCAGTACTTC. It specifies CASSYGRGPPYEQYF.

The chain couples TRBV10-3 to TRBJ2-1; 10 nucleotides line up with TRBD2. Losses at the gene ends were 5 bases for V and 3 bases for J; bases not matched to a gene: 7. The CDR3 extends over 16 amino acids. The germline CDR1 and CDR2 sequences are ENHRY and SYGVKD. The CDR3: CAISTGTSAFYNEQFF. DNA for the CDR3: TGTGCCATCAGTACCGGGACTAGCGCATTCTACAATGAGCAGTTCTTC.

This clone was observed a single time. The V call is TRBV5-1, the J call TRBJ2-1; no reliable D call. CDR3 length equals 14 residues. The germline gives CDR1 SGHRS, CDR2 YFSETQ. The V end lost 1 base, the J end lost 4 bases, and 9 bases lay between the germline ends. CDR3 sequence: CASSLSSGYNEQFF. The CDR3 DNA is TGCGCCAGCAGCTTGTCTTCAGGTTACAATGAGCAGTTCTTC.

The CDR3: CASSWDWTGSTDTQYF. For the CDR3, the DNA is TGTGCCAGCAGCTGGGACTGGACAGGGAGCACAGATACGCAGTATTTT. This rearrangement joins TRBV5-4 to TRBJ2-3; 8 bases line up with TRBD1. The CDR3 totals 16 residues. The trim removed 3 bases at V and 0 bases at J, leaving 6 bases unmatched. Germline V gene sequence: CDR1 SGHNT, CDR2 YYREEE (reference sequence).

This clone was seen only a few times. The gene calls are TRBV18 and TRBJ2-2; 7 bases map to TRBD2. The V gene end was trimmed by 6 bases and the J gene end by 4 bases; junction bases not matched to a gene: 11. Germline V gene lookup returns CDR1 KGHSH and CDR2 LQKENI. This CDR3 spans 16 amino acids. CDR3 DNA sequence: TGTGCCAGCTCCAACCCGGGAGGTGGAGGCACCGGGGAGCTGTTTTTT. Translated, it gives CASSNPGGGGTGELFF.

The V gene is TRBV6-5, the J gene TRBJ1-1; D might be TRBD1 (6 bases). The ends were cut back, 7 bases at V and 3 bases at J, with 12 bases in the middle. Germline CDR1 and CDR2: MNHEY and SVGAGI. The CDR3 contains 13 residues. In DNA form, the CDR3 reads TGTGCCAGCAACCGAGGGGGGGACACTGAAGCTTTCTTT. Protein product: CASNRGGDTEAFF.

The chain employs TRBV2 and TRBJ2-5; 9 positions agree with TRBD1. Germline CDR1 reads SNHLY; CDR2 reads FYNNEI. Germline trimming cut 6 bases from V and 5 bases from J; bases unmatched to any gene: 7. This CDR3 has 14 amino acids. The CDR3 protein is CASRIGTGQETQYF. The CDR3 DNA reads TGTGCCAGCAGAATCGGGACAGGGCAGGAGACCCAGTACTTC.

V gene TRBV5-1 combines with J gene TRBJ1-2, with TRBD1 as a possible D gene (6 bases). V was pared by 2 bases and J by 9 bases, with 14 bases between. CDR3 length equals 13 residues. Germline V gives CDR1 SGHRS, CDR2 YFSETQ. The CDR3 bases are TGCGCCAGCAGCTTACAAACGAGGGGGAGCTACACCTTC. This translates into CASSLQTRGSYTF.

V usage is TRBV5-1 and J usage is TRBJ2-2; possibly TRBD1 for D (5 bases). CDR1 is SGHRS, CDR2 YFSETQ, per germline. The ends were cut back, 2 bases at V and 5 bases at J, with 7 bases in the middle. There are 13 residues in the CDR3. CDR3 protein: CASSFKGTGELFF. In DNA form, the CDR3 reads TGCGCCAGCAGCTTCAAGGGGACCGGGGAGCTGTTTTTT.

V gene TRBV9 combines with J gene TRBJ2-5; TRBD1 matches 9 bases. Germline CDR1 SGDLS, CDR2 YYNGEE. The CDR3 runs to 14 residues. V lost 4 bases, J lost 4 bases, and 5 bases stayed unmatched. CDR3: CASSFRDRAETQYF. The CDR3 DNA reads TGTGCCAGCAGCTTCCGGGACAGGGCAGAGACCCAGTACTTC.

The chain links TRBV27 to TRBJ2-5; D perhaps matches TRBD1 (6 bases). The CDR3 is 15 amino acids. V was trimmed by 5 bases and J by 4 bases, leaving 17 bases between them. From germline, CDR1 is MNHEY and CDR2 SMNVEV (reference sequence). The CDR3: CASSPTDSNGETQYF. For the CDR3, the DNA is TGTGCCAGCAGTCCAACGGACAGCAACGGAGAGACCCAGTACTTC.

The rearrangement uses TRBV2 and TRBJ1-2, with unresolved D. CDR1 is SNHLY, CDR2 FYNNEI, per germline. V lost 5 bases and J lost 4, with 17 bases in between. This CDR3 spans 15 amino acids. The CDR3 nucleotides are TGTGCCAGCAGTCTGTCGGTTTCGCCCGGCTATGGCTACACCTTC. Encoded protein: CASSLSVSPGYGYTF.

A remark on this clone: A junction end diverges from the germline sequence, so it may reflect a read error. J is TRBJ2-7 and V is TRBV7-9, with 8 bases matching TRBD1. Germline CDR1 reads SEHNR; CDR2 reads FQNEAQ (reference sequence). The CDR3 covers 15 residues. The CDR3 is CSSSLQAGGRIEQYF. The CDR3 DNA follows: TGTTCCAGCAGCTTACAAGCAGGGGGCCGAATCGAGCAGTACTTC.

This chain connects TRBV25-1 to TRBJ2-1, with 9 nucleotides matching TRBD2. CDR3 length equals 15 residues. Trimming took 6 bases from V and 4 from J; bases not matched to a gene: 7. The germline CDR1 and CDR2 sequences are MGHDK and SYGVNS. CDR3 protein: CASSRAGGDYNEQFF. The DNA for the CDR3 is TGTGCCAGCAGCCGAGCGGGGGGCGATTACAATGAGCAGTTCTTC.

The V call is TRBV6-1, the J call TRBJ1-1, with D tentatively TRBD1 (5 bases). Germline CDR1 reads MNHNS; CDR2 reads SASEGT. The V end was cut by 0 bases, the J end by 1 base, with 12 bases between. CDR3 length: 16 amino acids. In DNA, the CDR3 is TGTGCCAGCAGTGAAGCGCTGTCGGGGGGGAACACTGAAGCTTTCTTT. Translating it yields CASSEALSGGNTEAFF.

This clone appeared once. The chain employs TRBV5-4 and TRBJ2-5; 10 bases align to TRBD1. Germline values: CDR1 SGHNT, CDR2 YYREEE (reference sequence). CDR3 length: 16 amino acids. V shed 0 bases, J shed 5 bases, and the junction held 7 bases outside the gene matches. CDR3 in DNA: TGTGCCAGCAGCTTGGGGGGGGGACAGGGGAAGGAGACCCAGTACTTC. Protein product: CASSLGGGQGKETQYF.

This chain uses TRBV15 with TRBJ2-7; D call uncertain. This CDR3 is built from 14 residues. Between the trimmed V and J ends, which lost 4 bases and 4 bases, there was a span of 14 bases. Germline V gene lookup returns CDR1 LNHNV and CDR2 YYDKDF (reference sequence). The CDR3 DNA follows: TGTGCCACCAGCACGCTTACAATTCCTTACGAGCAGTACTTC. As protein: CATSTLTIPYEQYF.

To note about this clone: Other DNA sequences within the sample encode an identical CDR3. This chain links TRBV7-6 with TRBJ2-1; tentative D call: TRBD1 (5 bases). Germline values: CDR1 SGHVS, CDR2 FNYEAQ. CDR3 size: 15 residues. The ends were cut back, 1 base at V and 7 bases at J, with 14 bases in the middle. The CDR3 region has the DNA TGTGCCAGCAGCTTAGGTATCAGGGTTGGGAATGAGCAGTTCTTC. Its translation: CASSLGIRVGNEQFF.